These 14 T cell receptor beta chains came from one sample sequenced in a study of graft-versus-host responses after intestinal transplantation. Measured with immunoSEQ multiplex PCR; TCRdb has only the in-frame clones, and not every one. The repertoire holds 75,000 to 100,000 clones, with around 91% as singletons. Their recognized antigens are unknown. The sample consisted of unstimulated CD4+ T cells sorted from spleen or lymph node cells, taken before transplant. The receptors here all came from a human donor who was the organ donor for an intestinal transplant.

The rearrangement links TRBV4-3 to TRBJ1-1, with D possibly TRBD1 on 5 matching bases. From germline, CDR1 is LGHNA and CDR2 YSLEER. Trimming cost V 3 bases and J 11 bases, with 16 bases left between them. The CDR3 extends over 13 amino acids. The CDR3 here is CASSHEGFRGAFF. As DNA, the CDR3 is TGCGCCAGCAGCCACGAAGGATTTAGGGGCGCTTTCTTT.

V is TRBV19 and J is TRBJ1-5; no reliable D call. V was pared by 7 bases and J by 1 base, with 11 bases between. Per germline, CDR1 LNHDA and CDR2 SQIVND (reference sequence). This CDR3 has 14 amino acids. The CDR3: CASTRTGSNQPQHF. CDR3 in DNA: TGTGCCAGTACCAGGACGGGGAGCAATCAGCCCCAGCATTTT.

J is TRBJ2-7 and V is TRBV19; tentative D call: TRBD1 (6 bases). There are 15 residues in the CDR3. Trimming pared 4 bases from V and 4 bases from J, leaving 17 bases between. The germline CDR1 and CDR2 sequences are LNHDA and SQIVND (reference sequence). The CDR3 sequence is CASSRRKQGSYEQYF. The CDR3 DNA is TGTGCCAGTAGTAGGAGAAAACAGGGATCGTACGAGCAGTACTTC.

This chain uses TRBV18 with TRBJ1-1; 9 bases match TRBD1. The CDR3 has 15 residues. CDR1 and CDR2 (germline): KGHSH, LQKENI. V shed 3 bases, J shed 1 base, and the junction held 3 bases outside the gene matches. CDR3 loop: CASSPGQGRNTEAFF. As DNA, the CDR3 is TGTGCCAGCTCACCGGGACAGGGAAGGAACACTGAAGCTTTCTTT.

J is TRBJ2-7 and V is TRBV6-6; D unclear. Trimming cost V 2 bases and J 3 bases, with 17 bases left between them. Germline V gene data show CDR1 as MNHNY and CDR2 as SVGAGI (reference sequence). The length of the CDR3 is 16 residues. The CDR3 sequence: CASSYTAPGLIYEQYF. In DNA, the CDR3 is TGTGCCAGCAGTTACACCGCACCGGGTTTGATCTACGAGCAGTACTTC.

This chain joins TRBV5-6 and TRBJ2-3; D might be TRBD2 (7 bases). V was trimmed by 1 base and J by 5 bases, leaving 11 bases between them. The CDR3 has 14 amino acids. Per germline, CDR1 SGHDT and CDR2 YYEEEE. The CDR3 sequence: CASSLRGARDTQYF. DNA for the CDR3: TGTGCCAGCAGCTTGCGGGGGGCAAGAGATACGCAGTATTTT.

V is TRBV4-3 and J is TRBJ2-4; TRBD2 matches 9 bases. With 0 bases clipped from V and 0 bases from J, the junction kept 15 bases outside the gene matches. The germline V gene encodes CDR1 LGHNA and CDR2 YSLEER. The CDR3 totals 21 residues. Here the CDR3 DNA reads TGCGCCAGCAGCCAAGATCTTTTGGGTGGGGCGGGGGGGGTAGCCAAAAACATTCAGTACTTC. As protein: CASSQDLLGGAGGVAKNIQYF.

This clone has a single count. This chain joins TRBV30 and TRBJ1-5; D remains unclear. The CDR3 has 14 amino acids. V lost 5 bases and J lost 0, with 11 bases in between. CDR1 and CDR2 (germline): GTSNPN, SVGIG (reference sequence). The CDR3 bases are TGTGCCTGGGGTCGGGGAGTTAGCAATCAGCCCCAGCATTTT. Translation: CAWGRGVSNQPQHF.

This chain connects TRBV11-2 to TRBJ1-5; D might be TRBD1 (6 bases). The CDR3 sequence is 15 residues long. Trimming cost V 1 base and J 3 bases, with 10 bases left between them. Per germline, CDR1 SGHAT and CDR2 FQNNGV. The CDR3 bases are TGTGCCAGCAGCTTAGCAGCAGGGGCCAATCAGCCCCAGCATTTT. It codes for CASSLAAGANQPQHF.

This sequence joins TRBV6-5 and TRBJ2-7, with 7 nucleotides matching TRBD1. Germline values: CDR1 MNHEY, CDR2 SVGAGI. CDR3 length equals 14 residues. The V gene end was trimmed by 6 bases and the J gene end by 5 bases; junction bases not matched to a gene: 10. The CDR3 nucleotides are TGTGCCAGCAGCCGAGACAGGGACAAGAACGAGCAGTACTTC. Protein: CASSRDRDKNEQYF.

The gene calls are TRBV10-3 and TRBJ2-7; 7 nucleotides align to TRBD2. Germline CDR1 reads ENHRY; CDR2 reads SYGVKD. The CDR3 is 12 amino acids. With 0 bases clipped from V and 9 bases from J, the junction kept 2 bases outside the gene matches. CDR3: CAISESRGVQYF. The DNA for the CDR3 is TGTGCCATCAGTGAGTCTCGGGGGGTGCAGTACTTC.

The genes are TRBV6-5 and TRBJ1-2, with D perhaps TRBD1 (6 bases). V lost 10 bases to trimming and J lost 4 bases, with 19 bases between them. The CDR3 spans 14 residues. In germline, CDR1 is MNHEY, CDR2 SVGAGI. The CDR3 DNA follows: TGTGCCATCCGGGCGGGGGGGCAGGGCTATGGCTACACCTTC. Encoded protein: CAIRAGGQGYGYTF.

This clone has only one observation. This chain connects TRBV9 to TRBJ2-7; the match to TRBD2 covers 8 bases. Unmatched junction bases numbered 12, after V lost 3 bases and J lost 4 bases. Germline CDR1 reads SGDLS; CDR2 reads YYNGEE. The CDR3 covers 16 residues. CDR3 sequence (DNA): TGTGCCAGCAGCGCCCGGGGAGGGCGGGGGGAATACGAGCAGTACTTC. Protein product: CASSARGGRGEYEQYF.

V and J are TRBV19 and TRBJ1-5; possibly TRBD1 for D (5 bases). This CDR3 is 14 amino acids long. V dropped 3 bases and J dropped 3 bases, with 9 bases sitting between them. Germline V gives CDR1 LNHDA, CDR2 SQIVND (reference sequence). CDR3 in amino acids: CASSIQGTNQPQHF. The CDR3 DNA sequence: TGTGCCAGTAGTATTCAGGGTACCAATCAGCCCCAGCATTTT.